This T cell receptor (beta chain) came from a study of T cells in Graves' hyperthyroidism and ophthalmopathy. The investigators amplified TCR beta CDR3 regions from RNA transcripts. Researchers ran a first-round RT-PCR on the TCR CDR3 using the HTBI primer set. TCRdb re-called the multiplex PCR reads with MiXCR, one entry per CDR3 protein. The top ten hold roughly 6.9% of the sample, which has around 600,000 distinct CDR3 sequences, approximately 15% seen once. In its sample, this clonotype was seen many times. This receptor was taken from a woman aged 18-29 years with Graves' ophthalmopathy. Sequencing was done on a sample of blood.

This chain's CDR3 is CASSFGLGQGARDTEAFF. CDR3 coding DNA: TGCGCCAGCAGCTTTGGATTAGGACAGGGGGCGCGTGACACTGAAGCTTTCTTT. The rearrangement joins TRBV5-1 to TRBJ1-1; TRBD1 matches 11 bases. This CDR3 contains 18 residues. Germline V gene sequence: CDR1 SGHRS, CDR2 YFSETQ. Trimming at V came to 2 bases and at J to 3 bases, leaving 12 bases not matched to a gene. Full variable domain (rest looked up from reference TRBV5-1 and TRBJ1-1): KAGVTQTPRYLIKTRGQQVTLSCSPISGHRSVSWYQQTPGQGLQFLFEYFSETQRNKGNFPGRFSGRQFSNSRSEMNVSTLELGDSALYLCASSFGLGQGARDTEAFFGQGTRLTVV.